One and the same sample provided the 25 T cell receptor beta chains below, sequenced in a study of breast tumors, draining lymph nodes, adjacent tissues. The lymph nodes were axillary draining lymph nodes from breast cancer patients. TCRdb called the multiplex PCR reads again in MiXCR, with one record for every CDR3 protein. The repertoire holds about 230,000 distinct CDR3 sequences, with around 32% as singletons. Sample: axillary lymph node tissue. The receptors stem from a female donor with breast cancer. Some clones in this sample may be carry-over from other donors' samples.

This clonotype came up many times. The chain links TRBV28 to TRBJ1-3, with 9 bases fitting TRBD1. The germline V gene has CDR1 MDHEN and CDR2 SYDVKM. V lost 6 bases and J lost 2; bases outside the gene matches: 8. The CDR3 covers 16 residues. CDR3 nucleotides: TGTGCCAGCAGGGAAGACAGGGGGTTTACTGGAAACACCATATATTTT. Translation gives CASREDRGFTGNTIYF.

This clonotype was found many times. The rearrangement uses TRBV29-1 and TRBJ2-2, with unresolved D. V lost 7 bases, J lost 4 bases, and 13 bases lay in between. The CDR3 is made up of 13 amino acids. Per the germline V gene, CDR1 is SQVTM and CDR2 is ANQGSEA. The CDR3 loop is CSAEGGVTGELFF. CDR3 nucleotides: TGCAGCGCCGAAGGTGGGGTCACCGGGGAGCTGTTTTTT.

The chain is built from TRBV7-9 and TRBJ1-1, with no clear D. Germline V lookup: CDR1 SEHNR, CDR2 FQNEAQ (reference sequence). V was shortened by 5 bases and J by 0 bases, with 7 bases between the two germline ends. The CDR3 covers 13 residues. The CDR3, as DNA: TGTGCCAGCAGCCAGGACTTGAACACTGAAGCTTTCTTT. Translation gives CASSQDLNTEAFF.

In its sample, this clonotype was seen many times. This chain connects TRBV4-2 to TRBJ2-7; TRBD2 matches at 11 bases. The CDR3 has 16 residues. Germline V gene lookup returns CDR1 LGHNA and CDR2 YNFKEQ. With V trimmed by 1 base and J by 1 base, 3 bases remained unmatched. The CDR3 is CASSQVTSGISYEQYF. CDR3 DNA: TGTGCCAGCAGCCAAGTGACTAGCGGGATTTCCTACGAGCAGTACTTC.

There are many counts of this clonotype. The rearrangement joins TRBV5-6 to TRBJ1-5; 7 nucleotides line up with TRBD1. J was trimmed by 7 bases and V by 4 bases; bases with no gene match: 8. The germline CDR1 and CDR2 sequences are SGHDT and YYEEEE. The CDR3 length is 14 residues. In DNA, the CDR3 is TGTGCCAGCAGCCCCAGGGGGAAAAAACAGCCCCAGCATTTT. Translation gives CASSPRGKKQPQHF. Filled out from reference TRBV5-6 and TRBJ1-5, the complete variable domain reads DAGVTQSPTHLIKTRGQQVTLRCSPKSGHDTVSWYQQALGQGPQFIFQYYEEEERQRGNFPDRFSGHQFPNYSSELNVNALLLGDSALYLCASSPRGKKQPQHFGDGTRLSIL.

The sample holds one count of this clonotype. V is TRBV24-1 and J is TRBJ1-2; D possibly corresponds to TRBD1 (6 bases). The CDR3 sequence is 12 residues long. V lost 10 bases and J lost 10, with 18 bases in between. Looked up from germline, CDR1 is KGHDR and CDR2 is SFDVKD. CDR3 bases: TGTGCCACTTCGTGGGGGGCGCGGGACTACACCTTC. Its translation is CATSWGARDYTF.

This clonotype came up a few times. A much larger clone differs from this one at a single base, so this may be a read error. This chain joins TRBV4-1 and TRBJ2-1; TRBD2 is a possible D gene (5 bases). The CDR3 is made up of 14 amino acids. Germline V lookup: CDR1 MGHRA, CDR2 YSYEKL. CDR3 bases: TGCGCCGGCAGCCAAGGCCATAGCGTCCTTGAGCAGTTCTTC. Its protein is CAGSQGHSVLEQFF.

This clonotype occurred many times. The chain has TRBV20-1 and TRBJ2-1, with TRBD2 identical over 8 bases. V dropped 4 bases and J dropped 7; count of bases not matched to a gene: 12. Germline lookup yields CDR1 DFQATT and CDR2 SNEGSKA (reference sequence). This CDR3 region has 15 residues. CDR3: CSANNPGGGRNEQFF. In DNA form, the CDR3 reads TGCAGTGCTAATAACCCGGGGGGCGGGAGGAATGAGCAGTTCTTC.

This clonotype showed up many times. The chain links TRBV20-1 to TRBJ2-3; 11 nucleotides line up with TRBD2. Germline lookup yields CDR1 DFQATT and CDR2 SNEGSKA (reference sequence). This CDR3 contains 14 residues. The ends lost 4 bases at V and 6 bases at J; junction bases unmatched: 6. CDR3 sequence (DNA): TGCAGTGCTATCCCCCCTAGCGGGAGGGATACGCAGTATTTT. Protein sequence: CSAIPPSGRDTQYF.

The sample holds many counts of this clonotype. This rearrangement joins TRBV24-1 to TRBJ2-1, with 14 bases fitting TRBD2. The junction had 6 bases not matched to a gene; V was cut back by 4 bases and J by 5 bases. Germline values: CDR1 KGHDR, CDR2 SFDVKD. This CDR3 has 17 residues. This chain's CDR3 is CATSDMGTSGSNNEQFF. CDR3 nucleotide sequence: TGTGCCACCAGTGACATGGGGACTAGCGGGAGTAACAATGAGCAGTTCTTC.

On this clonotype: This may be a read error: a much more frequent sequence differs by one nucleotide. This rearrangement joins TRBV6-5 to TRBJ2-5; D is unclear. The CDR3 totals 13 residues. Per germline, CDR1 MNHEY and CDR2 SVGAGI. Trimming took off 5 bases at V and 4 bases at J, with 11 bases between the two ends. The CDR3 region has the DNA TGTGCCAGCAGTCACAGCAAGAGAGAGACCCAGTACTTC. It translates to CASSHSKRETQYF.

This clonotype was detected ten times or more. Since a much larger clone is just one base distant, this may be a read error. The rearrangement joins TRBV20-1 to TRBJ1-2; D gene uncertain. The CDR3 spans 13 residues. The V gene's germline CDR1 is DFQATT and CDR2 SNEGSKA (reference sequence). The V end was cut by 1 base, the J end by 10 bases, with 16 bases between. Here the CDR3 DNA reads TGCAGTGCTAGAGTAAGAGGGTATGATGCCTACACCTTC. Translation gives CSARVRGYDAYTF.

The rearrangement uses TRBV5-1 and TRBJ2-3, with D unresolved. The J call may be in error: the DNA end matches TRBJ1-5 better. The germline V gene has CDR1 SGHRS and CDR2 YFSETQ. The CDR3 consists of 14 residues. CDR3 in DNA: TGCGCCAGCGCCGTGGCCGGGGTCACGGATACGCAGCATTTT. It is translated as CASAVAGVTDTQHF.

Details on this clonotype: A much larger clone is a single base away; this may be a read error. The CDR3 end shows no conserved phenylalanine or tryptophan, and so a read error is likely. The rearrangement uses TRBV7-8 and TRBJ2-1, with D perhaps matching TRBD2 (6 bases). Germline V gives CDR1 SGHVS, CDR2 FQNEAQ. The CDR3 has 15 residues. Trimming removed 1 base at V and 7 bases at J, with 14 bases between. In nucleotides, the CDR3 is TGTGCCAGCAGCTTAGATTTAGCGGAGGGGAATGAGCAGTTCCTC. Its protein product is CASSLDLAEGNEQFL.

This clonotype was counted a few times. Being one base from a much bigger clone, this may be a read error. The rearrangement uses TRBV20-1 and TRBJ2-1; D is tentatively TRBD1 or TRBD2 (6 bases each). The V gene's germline CDR1 is DFQATT and CDR2 SNEGSKA (reference sequence). The length of the CDR3 is 14 residues. CDR3 sequence reads: CSAGAGRSYTEQFF. The DNA for the CDR3 is TGCAGTGCGGGGGCGGGACGCTCCTACACTGAGCAGTTCTTC.

Comment on this clonotype: It may be a read error: a sequence one base away is much more abundant. The chain links TRBV4-3 to TRBJ2-7; D is possibly TRBD1 (5 bases). CDR1 and CDR2 from the germline V gene are LGHNA and YSLEER. This CDR3 has 15 residues. DNA of the CDR3: TGCGCCAGCTGCCAAGATCGACAGATTTTATACGAGCAGTACTTC. Encoded protein: CASCQDRQILYEQYF.

Ten or more counts support this clonotype. V usage is TRBV24-1 and J usage is TRBJ2-3; no definite D call. The CDR3 length is 15 residues. Trimming took off 3 bases at V and 1 base at J, with 10 bases between the two ends. The germline gives CDR1 KGHDR, CDR2 SFDVKD. CDR3 coding DNA: TGTGCCACCAGTGATAATCCTGGGGGCACAGATACGCAGTATTTT. This sequence encodes CATSDNPGGTDTQYF.

This clonotype was found many times. This chain joins TRBV20-1 and TRBJ1-5; D not resolved. The length of the CDR3 is 13 residues. Looked up from germline, CDR1 is DFQATT and CDR2 is SNEGSKA (reference sequence). The ends were cut back, 0 bases at V and 4 bases at J, with 7 bases in the middle. The CDR3 loop reads CSAREGLNQPQHF. CDR3 coding DNA: TGCAGTGCTAGAGAGGGCCTAAATCAGCCCCAGCATTTT.

This clonotype was counted only a few times. The chain combines TRBV5-1 with TRBJ1-1; no clear D gene. Per the germline V gene, CDR1 is SGHRS and CDR2 is YFSETQ. The CDR3 length is 14 residues. Between the trimmed V and J ends, which lost 1 base and 8 bases, there was a span of 15 bases. CDR3 region: CASSLWGGINEAFF. CDR3 bases: TGCGCCAGCAGCTTGTGGGGAGGGATTAACGAAGCTTTCTTT.

As regards this clonotype: One base away lies a much larger clone, so this may be a sequencing read error. V is TRBV6-6 and J is TRBJ1-5; perhaps TRBD1 as D (5 bases). The germline gives CDR1 MNHNY, CDR2 SVGAGI (reference sequence). V lost 5 bases and J lost 3, with 8 bases in between. This CDR3 region has 13 residues. This chain's CDR3 is CASSRQSNQPQHF. The CDR3 DNA reads as TGTGCCAGCAGTCGACAGTCCAATCAGCCCCAGCATTTT.

Comment on this clonotype: This may arise from a read error, as a much more abundant clone is one base away. The chain has TRBV6-4 and TRBJ1-5, with D uncertain. Germline V CDR1 and CDR2: MRHNA, SNTAGT. The V end lost 5 bases, the J end lost 4 bases, and 12 bases lay between the germline ends. CDR3 length: 14 residues. The CDR3 loop is CASSQVTVNQPQHF. The CDR3 nucleotides read TGTGCCAGCAGTCAGGTAACAGTTAATCAGCCCCAGCATTTT.

V gene TRBV5-1 combines with J gene TRBJ2-3, with D perhaps assigned TRBD1 or TRBD2 (6 bases each). Germline CDR1 and CDR2: SGHRS and YFSETQ. Trimming removed 4 bases at V and 14 bases at J, with 29 bases between. The CDR3 is made up of 16 amino acids. Here the CDR3 reads CASSPLSGSGADARYF. The CDR3 nucleotides are TGCGCCAGCAGCCCGCTTAGCGGCTCAGGGGCAGATGCGCGGTATTTT.

This clonotype is termed medium-sized. This rearrangement joins TRBV7-9 to TRBJ2-1, with D possibly matching TRBD2 (5 bases). The V end lost 0 bases, the J end lost 7 bases, and 19 bases lay between the germline ends. Germline values: CDR1 SEHNR, CDR2 FQNEAQ (reference sequence). The length of the CDR3 is 17 residues. CDR3: CASSLATTGFAYNEQFF. The DNA for the CDR3 is TGTGCCAGCAGCTTAGCGACAACGGGATTTGCGTATAATGAGCAGTTCTTC. The full variable domain, completed using reference TRBV7-9 and TRBJ2-1, is DTGVSQNPRHKITKRGQNVTFRCDPISEHNRLYWYRQTLGQGPEFLTYFQNEAQLEKSRLLSDRFSAERPKGSFSTLEIQRTEQGDSAMYLCASSLATTGFAYNEQFFGPGTRLTVL.

V gene TRBV6-5 combines with J gene TRBJ2-2, with 7 bases identical to TRBD1. CDR1 MNHEY and CDR2 SVGAGI come from the germline V gene. The CDR3 extends over 17 amino acids. After removal of 6 bases from V and 1 base from J, the junction contained 11 bases not matched to a gene. CDR3: CASRAPPGTENTGELFF. The DNA for the CDR3 is TGTGCCAGCAGGGCCCCCCCCGGGACAGAGAACACCGGGGAGCTGTTTTTT.

This clonotype showed up many times. The chain uses TRBV20-1 and TRBJ2-5; 11 bases align to TRBD2. The V gene's germline CDR1 is DFQATT and CDR2 SNEGSKA (reference sequence). The ends lost 4 bases at V and 6 bases at J; junction bases unmatched: 7. CDR3 length: 14 amino acids. The CDR3 protein is CSATLSGRAKTQYF. The CDR3 bases are TGCAGTGCTACTCTTAGCGGGAGGGCGAAGACCCAGTACTTC.